The 31 T cell receptor beta chains presented below share a single source sample, sequenced in a study of CXCR3-negative and CXCR3-positive naive CD8 T cells. Researchers prepared the TRB cDNA libraries using 5' RACE with UMI labels. One entry per CDR3 protein, without DNA, is what TCRdb gives after re-calling the 5' RACE reads. This table lists roughly 89,000 distinct CDR3 sequences. Sequenced material: naive CXCR3- CD8+ T cells from blood. Subset reported: CD45RO-CCR7+CD27+CD95- naive CD8+ T cells lacking CXCR3 (TNR3-). Every receptor here comes from a human donor in good health. Some clones in this sample may be carry-over from other donors' samples.

This chain connects TRBV29-1 to TRBJ2-3; TCRdb's D call of TRBD1 is untestable without DNA. This CDR3 is built from 17 residues. CDR1 SQVTM and CDR2 ANQGSEA come from the germline V gene. This chain's CDR3 is CSVEARTDVYSTDTQYF.

The chain recombines TRBV11-1 with TRBJ2-3; TCRdb picks TRBD1, but there is no DNA to check that call. This CDR3 has 16 amino acids. Germline assignment: CDR1 SGHAT and CDR2 FQDESV (reference sequence). The CDR3 protein is CASSTAGTGPTDTQYF.

J is TRBJ2-1 and V is TRBV27. The CDR3 consists of 13 residues. CDR1 is MNHEY, CDR2 SMNVEV, per germline (reference sequence). Here the CDR3 reads CASAVRPYNEQFF.

The chain is built from TRBV30 and TRBJ1-1. There are 11 residues in the CDR3. CDR1 and CDR2 from the germline V gene are GTSNPN and SVGIG (reference sequence). CDR3 amino acids: CAWTDGFEAFF.

The rearrangement uses TRBV6-2 or TRBV6-3 and TRBJ2-1; TCRdb outputs TRBD1, but without DNA this stays unchecked. The length of the CDR3 is 13 residues. Germline V lookup: CDR1 MNHEY, CDR2 SVGEGT. CDR3 region: CASSYDRYNEQFF.

The rearrangement links TRBV11-1 to TRBJ2-1; there is no DNA to check the TCRdb D call of TRBD2. The CDR3 runs 16 residues. Germline CDR1 is SGHAT and CDR2 is FQDESV (reference sequence). The CDR3 sequence is CASSGRTSGRDNEQFF.

This sequence joins TRBV13 and TRBJ2-5; the TRBD1 assignment by TCRdb is unverifiable without DNA. The CDR3 loop spans 17 amino acids. Germline CDR1 PRHDT, CDR2 FYEKMQ (reference sequence). CDR3 sequence: CASSSPEEGRNRETQYF. Using reference TRBV13 and TRBJ2-5 for the parts outside the CDR3, the full variable domain is AAGVIQSPRHLIKEKRETATLKCYPIPRHDTVYWYQQGPGQDPQFLISFYEKMQSDKGSIPDRFSAQQFSDYHSELNMSSLELGDSALYFCASSSPEEGRNRETQYFGPGTRLLVL.

This chain joins TRBV29-1 and TRBJ1-1; TCRdb's D gene call, TRBD1, goes unchecked for lack of DNA. Germline assignment: CDR1 SQVTM and CDR2 ANQGSEA. This CDR3 comprises 13 residues. CDR3 residues: CSVSGGGYTEAFF.

J is TRBJ2-1 and V is TRBV29-1. The CDR3 covers 11 residues. From germline, CDR1 is SQVTM and CDR2 ANQGSEA. CDR3 residues: CSATIDNEQFF.

The chain recombines TRBV6-2 or TRBV6-3 with TRBJ2-7. The CDR3 covers 19 residues. Germline assignment: CDR1 MNHEY and CDR2 SVGEGT. This CDR3 is CASSYSSILAGWSSYEQYF.

The genes are TRBV5-5 and TRBJ2-3; TCRdb's D call, TRBD2, is unchecked because there is no DNA. Per germline, CDR1 SGHKS and CDR2 YYEKEE (reference sequence). The CDR3 totals 14 residues. CDR3 in amino acids: CASSLTSGTDTQYF.

This sequence joins TRBV27 and TRBJ2-1. The germline V gene has CDR1 MNHEY and CDR2 SMNVEV (reference sequence). The CDR3 sequence is 13 residues long. The CDR3 reads CASSLGGVHEQFF.

J is TRBJ1-5 and V is TRBV21-1; TCRdb lists TRBD1, though no DNA is available to test this call. TRBV21-1 is flagged as a pseudogene. The CDR3 runs to 15 residues. CDR3: CAGSSQDREDQPQHF.

The chain employs TRBV28 and TRBJ2-3; TCRdb selects TRBD2, and the lack of DNA leaves this call unchecked. The germline gives CDR1 MDHEN, CDR2 SYDVKM. The CDR3 covers 16 residues. The CDR3 region is CASSPVRGADTDTQYF.

The chain links TRBV7-8 to TRBJ2-7; TCRdb gives TRBD2 as the D gene, but with no DNA this cannot be confirmed. This CDR3 spans 17 amino acids. Per the germline V gene, CDR1 is SGHVS and CDR2 is FQNEAQ. CDR3: CASSLSPAGGEKNEQYF.

The CDR3 reads CASSLGPLAGSYNEKFF. The chain is built from TRBV7-9 and TRBJ2-1; TCRdb outputs TRBD2, but without DNA this stays unchecked. This CDR3 is built from 17 residues. Germline V gives CDR1 SEHNR, CDR2 FQNEAQ (reference sequence).

This rearrangement joins TRBV30 to TRBJ2-7; no DNA is available, so the TRBD1 call from TCRdb remains unchecked. CDR1 and CDR2 (germline): GTSNPN, SVGIG (reference sequence). This CDR3 region has 13 residues. This CDR3 is CAWSVPRGLEQYF.

The chain recombines TRBV3-1 with TRBJ2-5; absent DNA, TCRdb's TRBD2 call cannot be checked. Germline CDR1 and CDR2: LGHDT and YNNKEL (reference sequence). The CDR3 totals 14 residues. The CDR3 protein is CASSESGGQETQYF.

CDR3 amino acids: CSARGGLDNEQFF. This chain links TRBV20-1 with TRBJ2-1; as DNA is missing, the TRBD2 call by TCRdb cannot be tested. Germline CDR1 reads DFQATT; CDR2 reads SNEGSKA (reference sequence). The CDR3 length is 13 residues.

The chain recombines TRBV20-1 with TRBJ1-2; the D call of TRBD1 rests on TCRdb alone, since no DNA is present to check it. The CDR3 loop spans 12 amino acids. CDR1 is DFQATT, CDR2 SNEGSKA, per germline (reference sequence). The CDR3 loop reads CSVWTRDGGYTF.

This chain links TRBV7-9 with TRBJ2-1; the D call from TCRdb, TRBD2, cannot be confirmed without DNA. The CDR3 length is 15 residues. Germline CDR1 SEHNR, CDR2 FQNEAQ (reference sequence). The CDR3: CASSHGLAGGDEQFF.

The chain combines TRBV5-6 with TRBJ2-7. The length of the CDR3 is 16 residues. Germline CDR1 and CDR2: SGHDT and YYEEEE. The CDR3 spells CASSWSIGGGSYEQYF.

This sequence joins TRBV29-1 and TRBJ2-7; absent DNA, TCRdb's TRBD2 call cannot be checked. Germline-derived CDR1 and CDR2 are SQVTM and ANQGSEA. The CDR3 loop spans 13 amino acids. CDR3 amino acids: CSVVAGELYEQYF.

The chain recombines TRBV19 with TRBJ1-1; TCRdb's assignment of TRBD1 cannot be checked, as there is no DNA. The CDR3 runs to 14 residues. Germline V gene lookup returns CDR1 LNHDA and CDR2 SQIVND (reference sequence). The CDR3 reads CASSIIGAGTEAFF. Based on the CDR3 plus reference TRBV19 and TRBJ1-1, the full variable domain is DGGITQSPKYLFRKEGQNVTLSCEQNLNHDAMYWYRQDPGQGLRLIYYSQIVNDFQKGDIAEGYSVSREKKESFPLTVTSAQKNPTAFYLCASSIIGAGTEAFFGQGTRLTVV.

The V call is TRBV6-5, the J call TRBJ2-7; the D call of TRBD1 rests on TCRdb alone, since no DNA is present to check it. Germline lookup yields CDR1 MNHEY and CDR2 SVGAGI. The CDR3 has 15 amino acids. The CDR3 sequence is CASSPSGTGVGEQYF.

The chain combines TRBV7-9 with TRBJ1-2. There are 15 residues in the CDR3. The germline gives CDR1 SEHNR, CDR2 FQNEAQ (reference sequence). This CDR3 reads CASSHPLSANYGYTF.

The genes are TRBV28 and TRBJ2-7; lacking DNA, the TRBD1 call made by TCRdb goes unchecked. The CDR3 runs to 16 residues. Germline values: CDR1 MDHEN, CDR2 SYDVKM. The CDR3: CASRHSYRDGNHEQYF.

V and J are TRBV18 and TRBJ2-1. Germline CDR1 KGHSH, CDR2 LQKENI. The CDR3 runs to 16 residues. This CDR3 is CASSPEQGGSYNEQFF. The full variable domain, in which reference TRBV18 and TRBJ2-1 provide the parts outside the CDR3, is NAGVMQNPRHLVRRRGQEARLRCSPMKGHSHVYWYRQLPEEGLKFMVYLQKENIIDESGMPKERFSAEFPKEGPSILRIQQVVRGDSAAYFCASSPEQGGSYNEQFFGPGTRLTVL.

This sequence joins TRBV2 and TRBJ2-5. Germline CDR1 reads SNHLY; CDR2 reads FYNNEI. The CDR3 covers 12 residues. The chain's CDR3 is CGSMTAQETQYF.

The J gene is TRBJ2-7, the V gene TRBV29-1; TCRdb selects TRBD2, and the lack of DNA leaves this call unchecked. The germline V gene has CDR1 SQVTM and CDR2 ANQGSEA. This CDR3 region has 13 residues. This CDR3 is CSVRTSGFYEQYF.

The chain employs TRBV30 and TRBJ1-2; with no DNA, the TCRdb D assignment of TRBD1 cannot be verified. The germline gives CDR1 GTSNPN, CDR2 SVGIG (reference sequence). The CDR3 loop spans 13 amino acids. CDR3 loop: CAWSLLGAYGYTF.